This passage covers 28 T cell receptor beta chains from one sample sequenced in a study of cytomegalovirus exposure and HLA in healthy donors. PCR employed 60 Vbeta and 13 Jbeta primers. Here immunoSEQ multiplex PCR was the method, and the copy in TCRdb shows in-frame clones only, minus some. Here the sample spans 150,000 to 200,000 clones, 80% being singletons. Material for sequencing was PBMCs. These receptors came from a woman aged 45-60 years in good health and CMV-seropositive.

This clone was observed a handful of times. Other nucleotide sequences in the sample specify the same CDR3. This sequence joins TRBV7-2 and TRBJ2-7, with TRBD1 as a possible D gene (5 bases). V was clipped by 5 bases and J by 6 bases, with 11 bases between them. Germline assignment: CDR1 SGHTA and CDR2 FQGNSA. The CDR3 has 12 residues. The CDR3 DNA reads as TGTGCCAGCAGCCTTAGGGGTCTCGAGCAGTACTTC. Translating it yields CASSLRGLEQYF.

Only one count was recorded for this clone. The chain links TRBV5-4 to TRBJ2-7; D possibly corresponds to TRBD2 (5 bases). The V end was cut by 4 bases, the J end by 4 bases, with 24 bases between. Looked up from germline, CDR1 is SGHNT and CDR2 is YYREEE (reference sequence). This CDR3 is 17 amino acids long. The CDR3, as DNA: TGTGCCAGCAGCGCCGGACTCAGGAAGTCCCTCGGGTACGAGCAGTACTTC. Translating it yields CASSAGLRKSLGYEQYF.

The J gene is TRBJ1-1, the V gene TRBV10-3; 8 bases fit TRBD1. Germline V CDR1 and CDR2: ENHRY, SYGVKD. The CDR3 runs 15 residues. V shed 4 bases and J 8 bases; nucleotides not matched to a gene: 12. The CDR3 DNA reads as TGTGCCATCAGTGGGGTCGCAGGGGGCCACAACGAAGCTTTCTTT. It codes for CAISGVAGGHNEAFF.

The CDR3 reads CASSPTGGLDYGYTF. The CDR3 DNA is TGTGCCAGCAGCCCGACAGGGGGCCTGGACTATGGCTACACCTTC. The chain is built from TRBV7-3 and TRBJ1-2, with 10 bases identical to TRBD1. Germline V CDR1 and CDR2: SGHTA, FQGTGA. The ends lost 5 bases at V and 3 bases at J; junction bases unmatched: 6. The CDR3 runs to 15 residues.

The chain combines TRBV6-5 with TRBJ1-2, with D hard to call. This CDR3 spans 14 amino acids. The V gene lost 0 bases and the J gene lost 7 bases, with 12 bases spanning the gap. Germline lookup yields CDR1 MNHEY and CDR2 SVGAGI. The CDR3 sequence is CASSYSSGWSGYTF. CDR3 DNA: TGTGCCAGCAGTTACTCATCGGGGTGGAGTGGCTACACCTTC.

The chain carries TRBV7-9 and TRBJ2-7, with D perhaps TRBD1 (5 bases). This CDR3 spans 15 amino acids. The V gene lost 4 bases and the J gene lost 4 bases, with 17 bases spanning the gap. The V gene's germline CDR1 is SEHNR and CDR2 FQNEAQ (reference sequence). CDR3 in DNA: TGTGCCAGCAGCTCGTGGGGTAGGGGCTCATACGAGCAGTACTTC. This sequence encodes CASSSWGRGSYEQYF. The complete variable domain, with remaining parts taken from reference TRBV7-9 and TRBJ2-7, reads DTGVSQNPRHKITKRGQNVTFRCDPISEHNRLYWYRQTLGQGPEFLTYFQNEAQLEKSRLLSDRFSAERPKGSFSTLEIQRTEQGDSAMYLCASSSWGRGSYEQYFGPGTRLTVT.

A note on this clone: This CDR3 is also generated by other DNA sequences in the sample. The V gene is TRBV6-5, the J gene TRBJ2-7; possible D gene TRBD1, 6 bases. CDR3 length: 14 amino acids. Germline CDR1 MNHEY, CDR2 SVGAGI. The germline V and J ends were trimmed by 0 bases and 4 bases, with 10 bases remaining between them. CDR3 loop: CASSYSDRGYEQYF. DNA of the CDR3: TGTGCCAGCAGTTACTCTGATAGGGGGTACGAGCAGTACTTC.

The rearrangement joins TRBV7-2 to TRBJ2-7; tentative D call: TRBD2 (5 bases). CDR3 length: 14 residues. Trimming cost V 6 bases and J 0 bases, with 12 bases left between them. In germline, CDR1 is SGHTA, CDR2 FQGNSA. The chain's CDR3 is CASSPDGGSYEQYF. In DNA form, the CDR3 reads TGTGCCAGCAGTCCAGACGGAGGCTCCTACGAGCAGTACTTC.

This chain links TRBV4-2 with TRBJ2-3; 10 nucleotides align to TRBD2. Germline V gene lookup returns CDR1 LGHNA and CDR2 YNFKEQ. The ends lost 4 bases at V and 5 bases at J; junction bases unmatched: 18. The CDR3 sequence is 19 residues long. This CDR3 reads CASSPIGGGAGGPGDTQYF. CDR3 nucleotides: TGTGCCAGCAGCCCCATCGGGGGGGGAGCGGGGGGGCCCGGAGATACGCAGTATTTT.

CDR3 sequence reads: CASTRQTSLNYGYTF. In DNA form, the CDR3 reads TGTGCCAGCACCCGACAGACAAGTTTGAACTATGGCTACACCTTC. J is TRBJ1-2 and V is TRBV6-5; D is perhaps TRBD1 (5 bases). The germline V gene has CDR1 MNHEY and CDR2 SVGAGI. CDR3 length: 15 residues. Trimming cost V 7 bases and J 2 bases, with 17 bases left between them.

The V gene is TRBV9, the J gene TRBJ2-1, with D maybe TRBD2 (6 bases). CDR1 is SGDLS, CDR2 YYNGEE, per germline. There are 15 residues in the CDR3. V was cut by 3 bases and J by 7 bases, with 17 bases left in between. The CDR3 nucleotides read TGTGCCAGCAGCGCTGGGGGGACCCGGGGGAATGAGCAGTTCTTC. It codes for CASSAGGTRGNEQFF.

The CDR3 DNA is TGTGCCAGCAGTAGTTCTAAACAGGGGACCACCGGGGAGCTGTTTTTT. It translates to CASSSSKQGTTGELFF. The chain links TRBV6-4 to TRBJ2-2, with 7 bases aligning to TRBD1. Germline lookup yields CDR1 MRHNA and CDR2 SNTAGT. This CDR3 is 16 amino acids long. The ends lost 5 bases at V and 4 bases at J; junction bases unmatched: 10.

The sample holds one count of this clone. The V call is TRBV27, the J call TRBJ1-2; D remains unclear. V dropped 6 bases and J dropped 8 bases, with 16 bases sitting between them. Germline CDR1 MNHEY, CDR2 SMNVEV (reference sequence). The CDR3 has 13 residues. The CDR3 bases are TGTGCCAGCAGACTCAGCGGTCTTGGGGGCTACACCTTC. Translating gives CASRLSGLGGYTF.

The chain is built from TRBV4-1 and TRBJ2-2; 8 bases map to TRBD2. The CDR3 consists of 16 residues. V was clipped by 4 bases and J by 0 bases; unmatched bases: 4. Germline V gives CDR1 MGHRA, CDR2 YSYEKL. For the CDR3, the DNA is TGCGCCAGCAGCCCCCGGGGGGGTCCGAACACCGGGGAGCTGTTTTTT. It yields the protein CASSPRGGPNTGELFF.

The rearrangement uses TRBV7-5 and TRBJ2-7; TRBD1, as called in the table, went unchecked against the DNA. TRBV7-5 constitutes a pseudogene. The CDR3 consists of 16 residues. The CDR3 DNA follows: TGTGTCAGAAGCCCATCATTACGGGGACAGATCTACGAGCAGTACTTC. Protein: CVRSPSLRGQIYEQYF.

This clone was detected only a few times. The rearrangement joins TRBV29-1 to TRBJ1-1, with D possibly matching TRBD1 (6 bases). Trimming took 6 bases from V and 3 from J, leaving 17 bases between them. CDR3 length: 14 amino acids. Germline V gene lookup returns CDR1 SQVTM and CDR2 ANQGSEA. DNA of the CDR3: TGCAGCGTCGGCGGGAGGGGGTTCCACACTGAAGCTTTCTTT. Residues: CSVGGRGFHTEAFF. Full variable domain (rest looked up from reference TRBV29-1 and TRBJ1-1): SAVISQKPSRDICQRGTSLTIQCQVDSQVTMMFWYRQQPGQSLTLIATANQGSEATYESGFVIDKFPISRPNLTFSTLTVSNMSPEDSSIYLCSVGGRGFHTEAFFGQGTRLTVV.

This clone occurred a few times. The gene calls are TRBV21-1 and TRBJ2-2; TRBD2, the table's D call, was not compared with the DNA. TRBV21-1 is reported as a pseudogene. The CDR3 loop spans 15 amino acids. The CDR3 region is CASSASGLVTGELFF. CDR3 nucleotides: TGTGCCAGCAGCGCCTCGGGACTAGTCACCGGGGAGCTGTTTTTT.

The chain carries TRBV6-1 and TRBJ1-3; no clear D. V gave up 0 bases and J gave up 4 bases, with 7 bases separating them. Germline V lookup: CDR1 MNHNS, CDR2 SASEGT. The CDR3 has 14 residues. DNA for the CDR3: TGTGCCAGCAGTGAAGCAGCGGTAGGAAACACCATATATTTT. Translation: CASSEAAVGNTIYF.

This chain connects TRBV20-1 to TRBJ2-1; D remains ambiguous. CDR1 is DFQATT and CDR2 is SNEGSKA in the germline V gene (reference sequence). The CDR3 is 10 residues long. The V end was cut by 5 bases, the J end by 9 bases, with 8 bases between. The CDR3 sequence: CSASPGEQFF. CDR3 sequence (DNA): TGCAGTGCTTCCCCGGGTGAGCAGTTCTTC.

V is TRBV6-5 and J is TRBJ2-7; 8 nucleotides align to TRBD2. The CDR3 has 15 residues. Germline CDR1 MNHEY, CDR2 SVGAGI. V dropped 5 bases and J dropped 0; count of bases not matched to a gene: 6. CDR3: CASSTAGTSSYEQYF. The CDR3 DNA reads as TGTGCCAGCAGTACCGCCGGGACTAGCTCCTACGAGCAGTACTTC.

On this clone: Other DNA sequences in this sample translate to the same CDR3. This sequence joins TRBV7-9 and TRBJ1-1; no definite D call. The CDR3 contains 11 residues. CDR1 SEHNR and CDR2 FQNEAQ come from the germline V gene (reference sequence). The ends were cut back, 5 bases at V and 7 bases at J, with 8 bases in the middle. CDR3 nucleotides: TGTGCCAGCAGCGATATTAGTGAAGCTTTCTTT. This sequence encodes CASSDISEAFF.

J is TRBJ1-5 and V is TRBV4-3; D is uncertain. Germline lookup yields CDR1 LGHNA and CDR2 YSLEER. This CDR3 spans 17 amino acids. V was shortened by 0 bases and J by 7 bases, with 19 bases between the two germline ends. CDR3 DNA: TGCGCCAGCAGCCAAGATTATTCCCGGCTAGTATACCAGCCCCAGCATTTT. Translation gives CASSQDYSRLVYQPQHF.

The chain has TRBV5-6 and TRBJ2-3, with 9 bases matching TRBD1. After removal of 1 base from V and 4 bases from J, the junction contained 7 bases not matched to a gene. CDR1 is SGHDT, CDR2 YYEEEE, per germline. CDR3 length: 16 amino acids. CDR3 region: CASSLRGQGFADTQYF. The CDR3 bases are TGTGCCAGCAGCTTGAGGGGACAGGGATTCGCAGATACGCAGTATTTT. Full variable domain (missing parts from reference TRBV5-6 and TRBJ2-3): DAGVTQSPTHLIKTRGQQVTLRCSPKSGHDTVSWYQQALGQGPQFIFQYYEEEERQRGNFPDRFSGHQFPNYSSELNVNALLLGDSALYLCASSLRGQGFADTQYFGPGTRLTVL.

The chain couples TRBV27 to TRBJ2-1; possible D gene TRBD1, 5 bases. V was shortened by 6 bases and J by 3 bases, with 15 bases between the two germline ends. The CDR3 spans 15 residues. CDR1 and CDR2 from the germline V gene are MNHEY and SMNVEV (reference sequence). CDR3 residues: CASRRDSQGYNEQFF. CDR3 coding DNA: TGTGCCAGCAGAAGAGACAGTCAGGGCTACAATGAGCAGTTCTTC.

The chain joins TRBV6-6 to TRBJ1-5; the D gene is possibly TRBD1 (6 bases). The V gene's germline CDR1 is MNHNY and CDR2 SVGAGI (reference sequence). The CDR3 runs to 13 residues. The V end lost 5 bases, the J end lost 5 bases, and 10 bases lay between the germline ends. This CDR3 is CASSDRKDQPQHF. DNA for the CDR3: TGTGCCAGCAGTGACAGGAAGGATCAGCCCCAGCATTTT.

This sequence joins TRBV10-3 and TRBJ1-2; D perhaps matches TRBD1 (6 bases). V gave up 6 bases and J gave up 0 bases, with 8 bases separating them. CDR1 is ENHRY, CDR2 SYGVKD, per germline. The CDR3 extends over 13 amino acids. This chain's CDR3 is CAISGQPNYGYTF. The CDR3 nucleotides read TGTGCCATCAGCGGACAGCCTAACTATGGCTACACCTTC.

The V gene is TRBV7-3, the J gene TRBJ1-6; 7 positions agree with TRBD1. Losses at the gene ends were 1 base for V and 7 bases for J; bases not matched to a gene: 7. CDR3 size: 16 residues. Germline CDR1 reads SGHTA; CDR2 reads FQGTGA. Written as DNA, the CDR3 is TGTGCCAGCAGCTTAAATGCAGGGGGTGGCAATTCACCCCTCCACTTT. Encoded protein: CASSLNAGGGNSPLHF.

In DNA form, the CDR3 reads TGTGCCAGCAGCTGGGACAGGGGGCAGAGCGGGGAGCTGTTTTTT. Its translation is CASSWDRGQSGELFF. The V gene is TRBV5-5, the J gene TRBJ2-2; TRBD1 agrees at 12 bases. Germline assignment: CDR1 SGHKS and CDR2 YYEKEE (reference sequence). CDR3 length: 15 amino acids. After removal of 3 bases from V and 7 bases from J, the junction contained 4 bases not matched to a gene.